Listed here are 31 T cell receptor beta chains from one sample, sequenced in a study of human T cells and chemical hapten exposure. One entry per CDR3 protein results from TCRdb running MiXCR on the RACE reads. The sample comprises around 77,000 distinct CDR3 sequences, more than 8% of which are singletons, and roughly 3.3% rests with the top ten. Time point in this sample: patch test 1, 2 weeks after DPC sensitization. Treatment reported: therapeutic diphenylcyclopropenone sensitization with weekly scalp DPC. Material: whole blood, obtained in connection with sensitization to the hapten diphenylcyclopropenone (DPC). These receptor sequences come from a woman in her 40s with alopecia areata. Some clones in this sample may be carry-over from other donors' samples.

CDR3 sequence: CASSPRPDQPQHF. For the CDR3, the DNA is TGTGCCAGCAGCCCGAGACCGGATCAGCCCCAGCATTTT. The chain combines TRBV5-6 with TRBJ1-5; D gene unclear. Trimming took off 4 bases at V and 5 bases at J, with 10 bases between the two ends. Per germline, CDR1 SGHDT and CDR2 YYEEEE. There are 13 residues in the CDR3. Combining the CDR3 with reference TRBV5-6 and TRBJ1-5 gives the whole variable domain DAGVTQSPTHLIKTRGQQVTLRCSPKSGHDTVSWYQQALGQGPQFIFQYYEEEERQRGNFPDRFSGHQFPNYSSELNVNALLLGDSALYLCASSPRPDQPQHFGDGTRLSIL.

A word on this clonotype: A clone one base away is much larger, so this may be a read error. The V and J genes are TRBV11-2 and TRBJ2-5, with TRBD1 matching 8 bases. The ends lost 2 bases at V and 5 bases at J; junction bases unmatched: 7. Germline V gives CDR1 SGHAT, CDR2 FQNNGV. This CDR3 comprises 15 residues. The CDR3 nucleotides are TGTGCCAGCAGCTTAATATCAGGGGGCGTCGAGACCCAGTACTTC. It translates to CASSLISGGVETQYF.

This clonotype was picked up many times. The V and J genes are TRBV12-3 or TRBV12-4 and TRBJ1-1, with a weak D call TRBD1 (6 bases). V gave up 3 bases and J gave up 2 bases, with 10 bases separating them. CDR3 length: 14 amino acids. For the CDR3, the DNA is TGTGCCAGCAGTTTCACAGGGTCTAACACTGAAGCTTTCTTT. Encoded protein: CASSFTGSNTEAFF.

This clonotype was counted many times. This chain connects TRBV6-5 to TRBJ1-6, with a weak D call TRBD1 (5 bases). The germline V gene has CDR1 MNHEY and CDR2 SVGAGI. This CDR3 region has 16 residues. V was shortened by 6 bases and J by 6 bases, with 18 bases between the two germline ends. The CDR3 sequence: CASSWTRKKLNSPLHF. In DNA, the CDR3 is TGTGCCAGCAGCTGGACAAGGAAGAAGCTTAATTCACCCCTCCACTTT.

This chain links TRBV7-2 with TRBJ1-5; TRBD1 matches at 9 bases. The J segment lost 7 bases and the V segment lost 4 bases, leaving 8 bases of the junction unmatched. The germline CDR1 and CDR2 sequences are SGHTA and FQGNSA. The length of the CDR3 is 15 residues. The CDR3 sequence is CASSWGQGMAQPQHF. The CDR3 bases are TGTGCCAGCAGCTGGGGACAGGGTATGGCACAGCCCCAGCATTTT.

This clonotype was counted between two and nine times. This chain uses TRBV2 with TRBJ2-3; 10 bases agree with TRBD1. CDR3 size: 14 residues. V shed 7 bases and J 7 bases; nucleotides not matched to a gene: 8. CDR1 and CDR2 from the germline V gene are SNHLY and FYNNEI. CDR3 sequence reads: CASTGDRGLNTQYF. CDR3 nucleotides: TGTGCCAGCACGGGCGACAGGGGGCTGAATACGCAGTATTTT.

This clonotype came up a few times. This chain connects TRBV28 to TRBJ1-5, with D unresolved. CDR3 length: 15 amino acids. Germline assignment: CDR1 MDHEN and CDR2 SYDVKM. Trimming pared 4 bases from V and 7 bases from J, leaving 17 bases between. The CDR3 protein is CASSSRRTPRQPQHF. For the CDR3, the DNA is TGTGCCAGCAGTTCCCGGAGGACCCCTCGGCAGCCCCAGCATTTT.

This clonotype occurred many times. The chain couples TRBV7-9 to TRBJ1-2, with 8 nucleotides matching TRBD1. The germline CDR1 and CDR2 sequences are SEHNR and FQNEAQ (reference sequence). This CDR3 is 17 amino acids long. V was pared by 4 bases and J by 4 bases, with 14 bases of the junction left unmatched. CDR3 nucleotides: TGTGCCAGCAGCTCCTCTCTACTGACAGGGGAAGGCTATGGCTACACCTTC. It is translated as CASSSSLLTGEGYGYTF.

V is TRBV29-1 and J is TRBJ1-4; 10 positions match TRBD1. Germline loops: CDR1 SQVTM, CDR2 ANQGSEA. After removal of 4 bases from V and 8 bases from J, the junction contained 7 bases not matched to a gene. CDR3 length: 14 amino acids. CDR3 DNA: TGCAGCGTTGCACCGGGACAGGGGTACGAAAAACTGTTTTTT. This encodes CSVAPGQGYEKLFF.

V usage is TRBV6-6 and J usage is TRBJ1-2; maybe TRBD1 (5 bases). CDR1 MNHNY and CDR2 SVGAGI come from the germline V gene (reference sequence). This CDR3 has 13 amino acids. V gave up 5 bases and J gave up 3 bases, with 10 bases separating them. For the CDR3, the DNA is TGTGCCAGCAGTATGGGGGAGTACTATGGCTACACCTTC. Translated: CASSMGEYYGYTF.

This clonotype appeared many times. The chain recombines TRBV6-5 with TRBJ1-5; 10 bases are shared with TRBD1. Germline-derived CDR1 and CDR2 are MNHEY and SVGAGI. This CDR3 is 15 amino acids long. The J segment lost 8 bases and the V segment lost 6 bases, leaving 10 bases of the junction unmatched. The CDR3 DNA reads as TGTGCCAGCAGGATCCGGGACAGGGGTTCTGAGCCCCAGCATTTT. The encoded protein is CASRIRDRGSEPQHF.

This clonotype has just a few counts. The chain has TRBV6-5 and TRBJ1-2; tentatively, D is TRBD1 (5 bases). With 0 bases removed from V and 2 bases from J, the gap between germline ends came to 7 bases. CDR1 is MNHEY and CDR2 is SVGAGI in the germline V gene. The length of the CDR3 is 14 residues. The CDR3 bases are TGTGCCAGCAGTTACTCTGCAGGGAACTATGGCTACACCTTC. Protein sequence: CASSYSAGNYGYTF.

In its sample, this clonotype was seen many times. CDR3 loop: CASSQGQGDSSPLHF. The CDR3 nucleotides read TGTGCCAGCAGCCAAGGACAGGGTGACTCTTCACCCCTCCACTTT. This chain uses TRBV4-2 with TRBJ1-6, with 7 bases that match TRBD1. The V gene's germline CDR1 is LGHNA and CDR2 YNFKEQ. J gave up 9 bases and V 1 base, and 6 bases lay outside the gene matches. This CDR3 is built from 15 residues.

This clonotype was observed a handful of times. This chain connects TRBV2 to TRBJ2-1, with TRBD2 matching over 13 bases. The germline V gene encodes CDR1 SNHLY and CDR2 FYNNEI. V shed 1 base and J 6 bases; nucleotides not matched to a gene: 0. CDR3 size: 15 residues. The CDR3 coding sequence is TGTGCCAGCAGTGAAGGACTAGCGGGGGGCAATGAGCAGTTCTTC. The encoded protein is CASSEGLAGGNEQFF.

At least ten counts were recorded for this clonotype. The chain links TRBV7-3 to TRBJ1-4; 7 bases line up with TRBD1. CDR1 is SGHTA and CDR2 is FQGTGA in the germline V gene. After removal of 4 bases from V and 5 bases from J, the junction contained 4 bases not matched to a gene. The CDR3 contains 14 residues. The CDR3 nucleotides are TGTGCCAGCAGCTCCGGGACAGAGAATGAAAAACTGTTTTTT. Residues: CASSSGTENEKLFF.

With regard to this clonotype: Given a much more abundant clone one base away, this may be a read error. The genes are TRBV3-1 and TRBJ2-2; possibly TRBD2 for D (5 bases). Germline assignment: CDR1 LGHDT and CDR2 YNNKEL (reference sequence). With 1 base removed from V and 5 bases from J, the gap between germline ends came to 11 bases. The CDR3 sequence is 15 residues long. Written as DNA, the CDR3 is TGTGCCAGCAGCCAAGGCACACAGCGGACCGGGGAGCTGTTTTTT. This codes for CASSQGTQRTGELFF. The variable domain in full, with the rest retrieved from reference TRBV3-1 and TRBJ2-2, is DTAVSQTPKYLVTQMGNDKSIKCEQNLGHDTMYWYKQDSKKFLKIMFSYNNKELIINETVPNRFSPKSPDKAHLNLHINSLELGDSAVYFCASSQGTQRTGELFFGEGSRLTVL.

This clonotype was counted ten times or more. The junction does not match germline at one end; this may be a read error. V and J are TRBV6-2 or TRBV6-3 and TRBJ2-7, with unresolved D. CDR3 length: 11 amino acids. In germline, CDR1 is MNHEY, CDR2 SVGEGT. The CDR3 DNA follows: TGTGCCAGCCGTTATGTCCGAGAGCAGTACTTC. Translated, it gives CASRYVREQYF.

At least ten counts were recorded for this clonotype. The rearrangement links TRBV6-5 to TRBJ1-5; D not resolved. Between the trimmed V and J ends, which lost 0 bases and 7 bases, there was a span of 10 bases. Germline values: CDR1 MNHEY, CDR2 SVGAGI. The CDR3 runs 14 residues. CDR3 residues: CASSYSTAGQPQHF. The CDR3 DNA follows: TGTGCCAGCAGTTACTCGACCGCGGGACAGCCCCAGCATTTT.

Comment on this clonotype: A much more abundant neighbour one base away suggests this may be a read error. CDR3 sequence reads: CSAGATSGGYNEQFF. The CDR3 bases are TGCAGTGCTGGTGCTACTAGCGGGGGCTACAATGAGCAGTTCTTC. The chain links TRBV20-1 to TRBJ2-1; 11 bases map to TRBD2. CDR3 size: 15 residues. V lost 5 bases to trimming and J lost 3 bases; unmatched junction nucleotides: 6. Germline CDR1 and CDR2: DFQATT and SNEGSKA (reference sequence).

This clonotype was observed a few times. The CDR3 sequence is CASIVRPGLGYEQYF. The CDR3 DNA sequence: TGTGCCAGCATAGTTCGCCCGGGATTAGGGTACGAGCAGTACTTC. The rearrangement uses TRBV28 and TRBJ2-7; D may be TRBD2 (5 bases). The V end lost 7 bases, the J end lost 4 bases, and 20 bases lay between the germline ends. This CDR3 spans 15 amino acids. The germline V gene has CDR1 MDHEN and CDR2 SYDVKM.

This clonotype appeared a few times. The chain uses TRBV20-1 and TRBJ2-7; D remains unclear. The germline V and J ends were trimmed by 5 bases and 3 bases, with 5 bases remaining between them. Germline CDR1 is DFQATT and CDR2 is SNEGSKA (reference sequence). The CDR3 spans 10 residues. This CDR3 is CSAPFYEQYF. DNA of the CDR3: TGCAGTGCTCCCTTCTACGAGCAGTACTTC.

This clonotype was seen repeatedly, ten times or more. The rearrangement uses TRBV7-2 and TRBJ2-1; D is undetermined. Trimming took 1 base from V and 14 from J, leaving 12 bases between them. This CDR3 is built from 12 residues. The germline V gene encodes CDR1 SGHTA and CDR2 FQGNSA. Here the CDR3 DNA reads TGTGCCAGCAGCTTAGACCTCCCCCCAAAGTTCTTC. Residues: CASSLDLPPKFF.

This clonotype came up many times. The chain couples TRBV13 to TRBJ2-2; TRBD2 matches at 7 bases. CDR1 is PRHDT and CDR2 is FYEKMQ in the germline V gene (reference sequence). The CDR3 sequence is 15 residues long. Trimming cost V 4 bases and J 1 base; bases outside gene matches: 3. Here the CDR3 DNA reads TGTGCCAGCAGCTCTCCTAGCGGGAACACCGGGGAGCTGTTTTTT. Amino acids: CASSSPSGNTGELFF.

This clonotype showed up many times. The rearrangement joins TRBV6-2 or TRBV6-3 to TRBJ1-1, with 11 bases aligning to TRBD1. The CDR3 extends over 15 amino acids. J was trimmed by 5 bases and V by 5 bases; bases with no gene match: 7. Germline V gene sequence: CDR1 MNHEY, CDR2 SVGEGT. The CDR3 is CASSTRTGGSTEAFF. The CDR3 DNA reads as TGTGCCAGCAGTACCCGGACAGGGGGCAGTACTGAAGCTTTCTTT.

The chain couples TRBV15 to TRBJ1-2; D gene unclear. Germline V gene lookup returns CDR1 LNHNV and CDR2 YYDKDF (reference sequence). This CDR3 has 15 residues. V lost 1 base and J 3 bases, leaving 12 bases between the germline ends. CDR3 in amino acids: CATSRGAGLDYGYTF. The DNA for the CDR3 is TGTGCCACCAGCAGAGGAGCCGGTTTGGACTATGGCTACACCTTC.

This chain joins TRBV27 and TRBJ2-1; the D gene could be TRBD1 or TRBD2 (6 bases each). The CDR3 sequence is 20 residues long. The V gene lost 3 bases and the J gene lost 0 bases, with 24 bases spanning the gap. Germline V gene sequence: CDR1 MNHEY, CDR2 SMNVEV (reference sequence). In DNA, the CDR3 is TGTGCCAGCAGTTTGGGGGGTTTCCTGAAGGACAGTGACTCCTACAATGAGCAGTTCTTC. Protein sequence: CASSLGGFLKDSDSYNEQFF.

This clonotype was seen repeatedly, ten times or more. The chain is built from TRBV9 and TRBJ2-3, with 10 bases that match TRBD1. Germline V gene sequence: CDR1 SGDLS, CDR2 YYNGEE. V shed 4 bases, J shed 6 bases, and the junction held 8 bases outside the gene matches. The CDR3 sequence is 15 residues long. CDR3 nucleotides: TGTGCCAGCAGCTTGGGACAGGGGATTTCGGATACGCAGTATTTT. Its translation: CASSLGQGISDTQYF. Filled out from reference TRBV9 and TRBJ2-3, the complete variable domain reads DSGVTQTPKHLITATGQRVTLRCSPRSGDLSVYWYQQSLDQGLQFLIQYYNGEERAKGNILERFSAQQFPDLHSELNLSSLELGDSALYFCASSLGQGISDTQYFGPGTRLTVL.

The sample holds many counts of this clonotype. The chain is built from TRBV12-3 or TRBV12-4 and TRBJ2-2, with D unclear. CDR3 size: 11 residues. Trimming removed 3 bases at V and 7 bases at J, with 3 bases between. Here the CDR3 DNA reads TGTGCCAGCAGTTTCGACGGGGAGCTGTTTTTT. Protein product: CASSFDGELFF.

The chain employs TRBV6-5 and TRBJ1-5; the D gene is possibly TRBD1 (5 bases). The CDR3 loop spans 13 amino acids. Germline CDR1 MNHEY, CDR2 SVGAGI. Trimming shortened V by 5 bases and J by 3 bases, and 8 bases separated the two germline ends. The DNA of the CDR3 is TGTGCCAGCAGTGACAGATACAATCAGCCCCAGCATTTT. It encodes CASSDRYNQPQHF.

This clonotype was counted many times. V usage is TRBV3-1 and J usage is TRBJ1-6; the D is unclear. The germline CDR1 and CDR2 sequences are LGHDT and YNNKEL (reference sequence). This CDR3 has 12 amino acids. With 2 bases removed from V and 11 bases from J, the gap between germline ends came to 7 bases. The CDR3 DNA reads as TGTGCCAGCAGCCAAAGTACGGCACCCCTCCACTTT. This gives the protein CASSQSTAPLHF.

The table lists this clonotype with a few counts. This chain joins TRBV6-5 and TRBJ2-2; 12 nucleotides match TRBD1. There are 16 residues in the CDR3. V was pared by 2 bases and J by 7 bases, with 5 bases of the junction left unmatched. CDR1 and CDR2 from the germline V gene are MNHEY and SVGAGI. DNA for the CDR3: TGTGCCAGCAGTTACGGGACAGGGGGCGAAGGCGGGGAGCTGTTTTTT. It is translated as CASSYGTGGEGGELFF.